This T cell receptor (beta chain) was obtained from a study of cytomegalovirus exposure and HLA in healthy donors. Primers: 60 Vbeta forward and 13 Jbeta reverse. This table comes from immunoSEQ multiplex PCR, and its TCRdb copy is limited to in-frame clones, with some not included. The repertoire holds 240,000 or so clones, 80% to 85% seen once, with almost 8% in the top ten. Likely unrecorded immune exposures existed in these nominally healthy donors. V was pared by 7 bases and J by 2 bases, with 12 bases between. CDR1 and CDR2 (germline): MNHNS, SASEGT. This CDR3 is 14 amino acids long. The source of this sequence is a woman aged 55-69 years in good health and CMV-seropositive. The J gene is TRBJ1-5, the V gene TRBV6-1, with TRBD1 as a possible D gene (6 bases). The specimen sequenced was PBMCs. For the CDR3, the DNA is TGTGCCAGCACGGCACAGGGCCGCAATCAGCCCCAGCATTTT. It translates to CASTAQGRNQPQHF.